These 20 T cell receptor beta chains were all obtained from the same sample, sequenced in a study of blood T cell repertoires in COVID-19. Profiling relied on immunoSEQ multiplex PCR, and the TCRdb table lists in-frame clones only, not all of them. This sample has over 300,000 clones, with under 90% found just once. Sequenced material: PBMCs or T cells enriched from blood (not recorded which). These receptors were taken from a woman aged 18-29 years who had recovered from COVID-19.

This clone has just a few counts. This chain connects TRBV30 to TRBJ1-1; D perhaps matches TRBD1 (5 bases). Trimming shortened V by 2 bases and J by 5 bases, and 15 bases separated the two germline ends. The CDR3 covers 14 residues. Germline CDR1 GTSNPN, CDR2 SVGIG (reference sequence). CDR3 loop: CAWSRSRVGTEAFF. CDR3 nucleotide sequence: TGTGCCTGGAGTCGAAGCAGGGTCGGGACTGAAGCTTTCTTT.

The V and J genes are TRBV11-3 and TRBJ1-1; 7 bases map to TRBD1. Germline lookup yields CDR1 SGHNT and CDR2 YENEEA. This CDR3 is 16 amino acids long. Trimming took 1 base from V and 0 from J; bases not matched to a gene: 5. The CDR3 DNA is TGTGCCAGCAGCTTAGGGCAGGGGGAGATGAACACTGAAGCTTTCTTT. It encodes CASSLGQGEMNTEAFF.

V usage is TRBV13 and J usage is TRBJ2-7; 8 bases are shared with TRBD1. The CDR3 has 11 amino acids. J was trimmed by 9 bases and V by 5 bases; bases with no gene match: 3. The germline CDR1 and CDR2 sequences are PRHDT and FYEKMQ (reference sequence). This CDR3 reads CASSDTGGQYF. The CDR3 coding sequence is TGTGCCAGCAGCGACACAGGGGGGCAGTACTTC.

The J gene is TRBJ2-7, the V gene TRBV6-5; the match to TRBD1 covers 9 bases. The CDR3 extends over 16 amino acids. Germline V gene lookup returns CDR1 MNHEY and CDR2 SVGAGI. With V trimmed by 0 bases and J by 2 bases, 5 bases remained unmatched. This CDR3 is CASSYSPGTGTYEQYF. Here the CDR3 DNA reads TGTGCCAGCAGTTACTCACCGGGGACAGGGACCTACGAGCAGTACTTC.

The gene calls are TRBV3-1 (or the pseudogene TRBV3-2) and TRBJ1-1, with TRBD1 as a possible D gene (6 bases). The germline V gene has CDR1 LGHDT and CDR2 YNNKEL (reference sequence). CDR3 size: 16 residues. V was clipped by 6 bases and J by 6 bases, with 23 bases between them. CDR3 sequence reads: CASRSNRAGRWAEAFF. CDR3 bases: TGTGCCAGCAGATCGAACAGGGCAGGTAGGTGGGCTGAAGCTTTCTTT.

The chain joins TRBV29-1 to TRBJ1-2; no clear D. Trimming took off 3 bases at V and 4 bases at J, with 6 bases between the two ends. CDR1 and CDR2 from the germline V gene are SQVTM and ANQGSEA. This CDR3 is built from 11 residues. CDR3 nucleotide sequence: TGCAGCGTTGACCCGGGCTATGGCTACACCTTC. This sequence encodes CSVDPGYGYTF. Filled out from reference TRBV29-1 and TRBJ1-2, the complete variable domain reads SAVISQKPSRDICQRGTSLTIQCQVDSQVTMMFWYRQQPGQSLTLIATANQGSEATYESGFVIDKFPISRPNLTFSTLTVSNMSPEDSSIYLCSVDPGYGYTFGSGTRLTVV.

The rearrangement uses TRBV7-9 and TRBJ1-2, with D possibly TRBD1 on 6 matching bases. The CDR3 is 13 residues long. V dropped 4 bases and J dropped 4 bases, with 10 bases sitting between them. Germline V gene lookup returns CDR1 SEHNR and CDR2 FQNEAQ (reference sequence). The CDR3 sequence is CASSSGVGYGYTF. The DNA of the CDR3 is TGTGCCAGCAGCTCAGGGGTCGGCTATGGCTACACCTTC.

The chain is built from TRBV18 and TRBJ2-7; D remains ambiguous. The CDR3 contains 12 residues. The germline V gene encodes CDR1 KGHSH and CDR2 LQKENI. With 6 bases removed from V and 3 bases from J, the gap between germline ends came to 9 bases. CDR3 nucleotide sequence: TGTGCCAGCTCCGGGTCCGACTACGAGCAGTACTTC. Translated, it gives CASSGSDYEQYF. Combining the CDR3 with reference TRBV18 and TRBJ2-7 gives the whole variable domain NAGVMQNPRHLVRRRGQEARLRCSPMKGHSHVYWYRQLPEEGLKFMVYLQKENIIDESGMPKERFSAEFPKEGPSILRIQQVVRGDSAAYFCASSGSDYEQYFGPGTRLTVT.

CDR3: CASSLSSTDTQYF. The CDR3 DNA sequence: TGTGCCAGCAGCTTAAGCAGCACAGATACGCAGTATTTT. The genes are TRBV13 and TRBJ2-3; D unresolved. This CDR3 has 13 residues. Germline V CDR1 and CDR2: PRHDT, FYEKMQ (reference sequence). Trimming pared 2 bases from V and 0 bases from J, leaving 3 bases between.

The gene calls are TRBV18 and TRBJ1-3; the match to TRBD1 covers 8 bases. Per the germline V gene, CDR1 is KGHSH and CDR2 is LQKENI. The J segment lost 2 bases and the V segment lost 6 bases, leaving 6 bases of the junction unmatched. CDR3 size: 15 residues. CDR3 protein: CASSPDRGTGNTIYF. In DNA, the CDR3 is TGTGCCAGCTCCCCCGACAGGGGAACTGGAAACACCATATATTTT.

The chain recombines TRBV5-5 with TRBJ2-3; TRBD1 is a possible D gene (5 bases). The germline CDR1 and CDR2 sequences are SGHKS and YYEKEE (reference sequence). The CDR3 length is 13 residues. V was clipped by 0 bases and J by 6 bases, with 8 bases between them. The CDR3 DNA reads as TGTGCCAGCAGCTTGGCAGGGTTTGATACGCAGTATTTT. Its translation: CASSLAGFDTQYF.

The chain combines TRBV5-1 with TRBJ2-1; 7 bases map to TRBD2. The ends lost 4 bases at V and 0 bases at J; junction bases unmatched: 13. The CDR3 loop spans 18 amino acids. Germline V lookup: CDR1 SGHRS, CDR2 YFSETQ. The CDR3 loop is CASSPAGADPSSYNEQFF. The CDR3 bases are TGCGCCAGCAGCCCGGCGGGAGCGGATCCGAGCTCCTACAATGAGCAGTTCTTC.

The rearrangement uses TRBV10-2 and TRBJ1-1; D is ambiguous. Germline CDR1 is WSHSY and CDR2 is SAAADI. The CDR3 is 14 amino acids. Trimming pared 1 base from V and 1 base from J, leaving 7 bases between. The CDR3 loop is CASSELYGNTEAFF. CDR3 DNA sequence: TGCGCCAGCAGTGAGTTGTACGGGAACACTGAAGCTTTCTTT.

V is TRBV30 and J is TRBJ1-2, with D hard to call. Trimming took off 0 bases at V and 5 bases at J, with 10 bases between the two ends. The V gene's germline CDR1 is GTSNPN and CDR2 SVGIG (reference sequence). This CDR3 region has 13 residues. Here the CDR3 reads CAWSVQVSYGYTF. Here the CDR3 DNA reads TGTGCCTGGAGTGTACAAGTTTCTTATGGCTACACCTTC.

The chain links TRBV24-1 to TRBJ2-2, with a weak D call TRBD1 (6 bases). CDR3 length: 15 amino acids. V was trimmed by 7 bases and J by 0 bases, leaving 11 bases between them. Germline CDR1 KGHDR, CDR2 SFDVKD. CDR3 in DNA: TGTGCCACCAGGCTGACAGGCCCGAACACCGGGGAGCTGTTTTTT. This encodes CATRLTGPNTGELFF.

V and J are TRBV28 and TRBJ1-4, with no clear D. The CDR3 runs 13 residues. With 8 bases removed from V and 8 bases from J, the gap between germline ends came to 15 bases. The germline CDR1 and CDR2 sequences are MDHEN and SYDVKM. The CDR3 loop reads CASWPGGFEKLFF. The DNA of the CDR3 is TGTGCCAGCTGGCCGGGAGGCTTCGAAAAACTGTTTTTT.

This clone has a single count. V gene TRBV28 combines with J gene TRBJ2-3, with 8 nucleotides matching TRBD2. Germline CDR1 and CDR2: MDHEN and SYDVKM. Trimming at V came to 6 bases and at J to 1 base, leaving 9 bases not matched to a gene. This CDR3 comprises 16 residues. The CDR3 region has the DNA TGTGCCAGCAGCCCTCGGGGGGGGCACGGCACAGATACGCAGTATTTT. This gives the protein CASSPRGGHGTDTQYF. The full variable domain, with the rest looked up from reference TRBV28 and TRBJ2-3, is DVKVTQSSRYLVKRTGEKVFLECVQDMDHENMFWYRQDPGLGLRLIYFSYDVKMKEKGDIPEGYSVSREKKERFSLILESASTNQTSMYLCASSPRGGHGTDTQYFGPGTRLTVL.

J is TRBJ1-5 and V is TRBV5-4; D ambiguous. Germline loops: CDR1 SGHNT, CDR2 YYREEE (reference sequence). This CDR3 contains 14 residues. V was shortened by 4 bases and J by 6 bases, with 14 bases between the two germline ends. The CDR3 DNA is TGTGCCAGCAGCCCCGATGCCGGGGTTCAGCCCCAGCATTTT. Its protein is CASSPDAGVQPQHF.

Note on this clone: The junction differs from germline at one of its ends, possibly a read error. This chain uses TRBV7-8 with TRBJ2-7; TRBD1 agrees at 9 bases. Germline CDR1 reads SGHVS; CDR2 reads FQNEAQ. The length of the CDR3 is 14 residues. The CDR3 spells CASSLAFIGTGWSF. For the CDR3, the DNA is TGTGCCAGCAGCTTAGCGTTCATTGGGACAGGGTGGTCCTTC.

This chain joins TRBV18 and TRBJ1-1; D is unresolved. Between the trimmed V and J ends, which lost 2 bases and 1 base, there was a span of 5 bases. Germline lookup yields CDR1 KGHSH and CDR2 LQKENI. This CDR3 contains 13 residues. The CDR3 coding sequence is TGTGCCAGCTCACCAGGAGGGAACACTGAAGCTTTCTTT. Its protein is CASSPGGNTEAFF.